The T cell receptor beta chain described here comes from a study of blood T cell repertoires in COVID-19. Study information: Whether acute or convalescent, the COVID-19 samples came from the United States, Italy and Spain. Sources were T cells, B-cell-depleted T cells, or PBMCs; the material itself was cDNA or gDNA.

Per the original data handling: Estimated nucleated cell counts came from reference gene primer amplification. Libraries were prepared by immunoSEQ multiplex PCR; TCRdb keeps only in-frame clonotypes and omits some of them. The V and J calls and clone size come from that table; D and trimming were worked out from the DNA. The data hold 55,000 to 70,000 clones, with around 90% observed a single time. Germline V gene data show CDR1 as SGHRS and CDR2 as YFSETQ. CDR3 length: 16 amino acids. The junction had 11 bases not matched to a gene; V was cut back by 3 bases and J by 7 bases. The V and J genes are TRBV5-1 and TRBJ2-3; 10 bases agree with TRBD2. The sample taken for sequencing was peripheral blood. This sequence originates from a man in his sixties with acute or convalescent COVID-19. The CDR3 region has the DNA TGCGCCAGCAGCTCACTTACTAGCGGGGAAACGAATACGCAGTATTTT. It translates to CASSSLTSGETNTQYF.